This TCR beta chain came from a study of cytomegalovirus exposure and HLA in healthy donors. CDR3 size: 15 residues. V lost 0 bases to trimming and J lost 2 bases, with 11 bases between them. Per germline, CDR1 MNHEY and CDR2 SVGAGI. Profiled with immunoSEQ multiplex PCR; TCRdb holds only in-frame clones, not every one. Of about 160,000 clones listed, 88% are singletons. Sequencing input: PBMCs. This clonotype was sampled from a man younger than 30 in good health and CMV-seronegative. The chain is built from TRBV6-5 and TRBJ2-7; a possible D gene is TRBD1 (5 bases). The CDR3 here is CASSYSPTATYEQYF. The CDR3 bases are TGTGCCAGCAGTTACTCCCCGACAGCTACCTACGAGCAGTACTTC.